This entry concerns a single T cell receptor beta chain. Its antigen is as yet unknown. V lost 9 bases to trimming and J lost 2 bases; unmatched junction nucleotides: 12. The CDR3 length is 15 residues. Germline loops: CDR1 WNHNN, CDR2 SYGVQD (reference sequence). The entry originates in a study of T cell responses to AZD1222 COVID-19 vaccine. The assay was immunoSEQ multiplex PCR, and TCRdb's table has in-frame clones only and misses some. The sample has 150,000 to 200,000 clones, roughly 94% seen once. Overall study findings and caveats: Repertoire collection took place solely once the T cell response had peaked. The breadth and depth of Spike-specific TCRs increased once two AZD1222 doses had been given. Epitopes outside B.1.351 and B.1.1.7 mutated regions reportedly drew nearly half of spike TCRs.

The sequencing used peripheral blood, collected on day 0 of AZD1222 vaccination. The chain carries TRBV10-1 and TRBJ2-7; TRBD2 aligns across 8 bases. The clonotype was recovered from an adult in good health. The CDR3 DNA reads as TGCGCCAGGTATCGCGAGAGCGGGAGCGCCTACGAGCAGTACTTC. It translates to CARYRESGSAYEQYF.